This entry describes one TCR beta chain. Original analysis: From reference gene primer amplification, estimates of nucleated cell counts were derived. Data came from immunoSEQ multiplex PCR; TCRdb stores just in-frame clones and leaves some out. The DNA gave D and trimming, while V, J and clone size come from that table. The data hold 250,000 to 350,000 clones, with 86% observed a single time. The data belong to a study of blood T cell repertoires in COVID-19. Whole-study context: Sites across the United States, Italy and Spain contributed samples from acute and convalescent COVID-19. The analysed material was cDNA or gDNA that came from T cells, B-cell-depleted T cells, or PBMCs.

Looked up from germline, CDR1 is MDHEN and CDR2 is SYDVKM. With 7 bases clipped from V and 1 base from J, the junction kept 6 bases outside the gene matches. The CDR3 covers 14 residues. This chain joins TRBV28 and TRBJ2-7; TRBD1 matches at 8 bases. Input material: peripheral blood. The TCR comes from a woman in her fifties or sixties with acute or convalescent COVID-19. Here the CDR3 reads CASIIRTGSYEQYF. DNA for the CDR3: TGTGCCAGCATAATCCGGACAGGGTCCTACGAGCAGTACTTC.